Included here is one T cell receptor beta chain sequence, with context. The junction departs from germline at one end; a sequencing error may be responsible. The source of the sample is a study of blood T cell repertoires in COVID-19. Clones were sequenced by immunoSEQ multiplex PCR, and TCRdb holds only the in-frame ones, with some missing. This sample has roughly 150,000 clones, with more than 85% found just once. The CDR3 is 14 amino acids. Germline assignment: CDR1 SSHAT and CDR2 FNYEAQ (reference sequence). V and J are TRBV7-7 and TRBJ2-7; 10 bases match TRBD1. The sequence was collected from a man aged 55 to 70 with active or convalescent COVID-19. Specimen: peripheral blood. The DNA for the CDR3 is TGTGCTAGCAGCCCGGGACAGGGGCACCACGAGCAGTACTTC. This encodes CASSPGQGHHEQYF.